The clone carrying this TCR beta chain has a count of ten or more. The antigen is undetermined. This record comes from a study of regulatory T cells in long-lasting Graves disease. Study observations and caveats: Public clonotype sharing was higher in persistent than newly diagnosed patients.

Specified time point: newly diagnosed GD, antithyroid drugs for less than 3 months. The TCR library used RNA extracted from PBMCs. This CDR3 contains 13 residues. Per the germline V gene, CDR1 is MNHEY and CDR2 is SMNVEV (reference sequence). V lost 3 bases and J 6 bases, leaving 9 bases between the germline ends. Building of the TCR beta libraries involved iRepertoire HTBI primers and Arm-PCR of CDR3 regions. Each CDR3 protein is one row after TCRdb ran MiXCR on the multiplex PCR reads. The data contain 450,000 to 600,000 distinct CDR3 sequences, 15% to 20% of them seen just once; the ten biggest clones take up about 12%. Another study also made use of these data, one on T cells in Graves' hyperthyroidism and ophthalmopathy.

This receptor was obtained from a man aged 40-50 years with Graves disease. The chain carries TRBV27 and TRBJ2-1; D is ambiguous. The sequenced sample was peripheral blood mononuclear cells (PBMCs), obtained at new diagnosis, from a patient treated with antithyroid drugs. CDR3 coding DNA: TGTGCCAGCAGTTTGGCTAATTTCAATGAGCAGTTCTTC. It codes for CASSLANFNEQFF.